This T cell receptor (beta chain) is from a study of neurological immune-mediated disorders. Where libraries were unsorted, they were derived from 2 million PBMCs stored at -80 degrees C. Germline V gene data show CDR1 as SGHRS and CDR2 as YFSETQ. The CDR3 is 16 amino acids. V was pared by 0 bases and J by 0 bases, with 12 bases between. The cDNA was synthesized by 5'RACE incorporating 10-nucleotide random UMIs. TCRdb recomputed calls from the 5' RACE reads with MiXCR, one row per CDR3 protein. The sample includes about 27,000 distinct CDR3 sequences, over 3% of them seen just once. This clonotype was recorded many times. The antigen remains undetermined. General study findings and limits: Clinical and MRI features did not associate with the cluster found in multiple sclerosis patients.

Source material: PBMCs. The chain uses TRBV5-1 and TRBJ1-1; D is possibly TRBD1 (6 bases). The clonotype was recovered from a young woman with multiple sclerosis. CDR3 region: CASSLVGGHMNTEAFF. For the CDR3, the DNA is TGCGCCAGCAGCTTGGTAGGGGGGCACATGAACACTGAAGCTTTCTTT.